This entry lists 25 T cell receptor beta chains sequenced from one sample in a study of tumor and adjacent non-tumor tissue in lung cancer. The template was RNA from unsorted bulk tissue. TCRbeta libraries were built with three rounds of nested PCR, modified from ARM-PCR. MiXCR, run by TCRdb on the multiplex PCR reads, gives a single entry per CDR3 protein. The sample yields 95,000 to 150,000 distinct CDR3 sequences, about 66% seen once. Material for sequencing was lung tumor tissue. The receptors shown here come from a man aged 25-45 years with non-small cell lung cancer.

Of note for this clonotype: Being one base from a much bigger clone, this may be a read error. This CDR3 reads CSVEKGMVDTQYF. CDR3 coding DNA: TGCAGCGTTGAGAAGGGGATGGTAGATACGCAGTATTTT. The chain combines TRBV29-1 with TRBJ2-3, with a weak D call TRBD1 (5 bases). Germline loops: CDR1 SQVTM, CDR2 ANQGSEA. CDR3 length equals 13 residues. The V end lost 3 bases, the J end lost 5 bases, and 12 bases lay between the germline ends.

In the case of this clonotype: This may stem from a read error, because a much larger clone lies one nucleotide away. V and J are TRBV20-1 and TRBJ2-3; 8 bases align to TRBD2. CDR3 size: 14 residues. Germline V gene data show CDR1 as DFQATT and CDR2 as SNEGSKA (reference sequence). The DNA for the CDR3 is TGCAGCGTAGGAGCGGGAGACAGCTTTTATACGCAGTATTTT. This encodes CSVGAGDSFYTQYF.

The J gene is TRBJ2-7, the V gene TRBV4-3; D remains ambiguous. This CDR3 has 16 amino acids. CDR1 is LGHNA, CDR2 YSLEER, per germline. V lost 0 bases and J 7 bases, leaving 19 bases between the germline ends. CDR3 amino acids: CASSQDVSLYRYEQYF. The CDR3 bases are TGCGCCAGCAGCCAAGATGTGTCCTTGTACCGCTATGAGCAGTACTTC.

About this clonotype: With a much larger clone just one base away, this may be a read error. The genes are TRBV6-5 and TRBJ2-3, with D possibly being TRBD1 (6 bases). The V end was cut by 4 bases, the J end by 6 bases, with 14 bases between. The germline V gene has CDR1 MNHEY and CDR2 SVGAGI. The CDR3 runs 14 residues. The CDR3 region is CASSWTVGEDTQYF. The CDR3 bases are TGTGCCAGCAGTTGGACAGTGGGCGAGGATACGCAGTATTTT.

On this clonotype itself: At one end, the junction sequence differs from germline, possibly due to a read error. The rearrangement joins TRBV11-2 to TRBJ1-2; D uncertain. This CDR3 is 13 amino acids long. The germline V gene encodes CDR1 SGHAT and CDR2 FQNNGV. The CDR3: CTSSPDRHYGYTF. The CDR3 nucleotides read TGTACCAGCAGCCCTGATCGCCACTATGGCTACACCTTC. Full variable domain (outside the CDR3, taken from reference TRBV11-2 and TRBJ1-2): EAGVAQSPRYKIIEKRQSVAFWCNPISGHATLYWYQQILGQGPKLLIQFQNNGVVDDSQLPKDRFSAERLKGVDSTLKIQPAKLEDSAVYLCTSSPDRHYGYTFGSGTRLTVV.

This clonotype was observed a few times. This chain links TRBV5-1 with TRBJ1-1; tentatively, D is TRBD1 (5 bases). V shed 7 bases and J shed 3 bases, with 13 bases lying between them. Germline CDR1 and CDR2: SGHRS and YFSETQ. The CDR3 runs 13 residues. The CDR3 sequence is CASGPWGDTEAFF. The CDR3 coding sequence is TGCGCCAGCGGCCCGTGGGGGGACACTGAAGCTTTCTTT.

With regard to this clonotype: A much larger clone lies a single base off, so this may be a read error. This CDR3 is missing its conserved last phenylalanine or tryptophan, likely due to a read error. The CDR3, as DNA: TGTGCCATCAGTGGCACAGGGGCAAGCTCTGGAAACACCATATATATT. This sequence encodes CAISGTGASSGNTIYI. The rearrangement uses TRBV10-3 and TRBJ1-3; 7 nucleotides agree with TRBD1. CDR3 length: 16 residues. V dropped 4 bases and J dropped 0; count of bases not matched to a gene: 6. Germline lookup yields CDR1 ENHRY and CDR2 SYGVKD.

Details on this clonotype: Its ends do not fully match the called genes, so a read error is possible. CDR3 coding DNA: TGCAGTGTTAGATTATCGGAGGATGCGGGGGCGTACAATGAGCAGTTCTTC. Its translation is CSVRLSEDAGAYNEQFF. This chain links TRBV20-1 with TRBJ2-1, with D possibly being TRBD2 (7 bases). CDR3 size: 17 residues. Germline lookup yields CDR1 DFQATT and CDR2 SNEGSKA (reference sequence).

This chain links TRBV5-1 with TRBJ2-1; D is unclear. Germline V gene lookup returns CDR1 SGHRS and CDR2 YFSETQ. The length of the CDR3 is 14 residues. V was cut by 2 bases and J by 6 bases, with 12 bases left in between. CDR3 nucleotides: TGCGCCAGCAGCTTCTCGACCAACAGCAATGAGCAGTTCTTC. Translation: CASSFSTNSNEQFF.

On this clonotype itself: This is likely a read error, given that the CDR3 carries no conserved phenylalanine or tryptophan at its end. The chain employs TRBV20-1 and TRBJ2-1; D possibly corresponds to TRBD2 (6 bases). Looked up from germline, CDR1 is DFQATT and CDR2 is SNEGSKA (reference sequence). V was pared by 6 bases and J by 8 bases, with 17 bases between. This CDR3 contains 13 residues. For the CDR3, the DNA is TGCAGTGCAACACCGGGGGTGCCCGATGAGCAGTTCATC. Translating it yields CSATPGVPDEQFI.

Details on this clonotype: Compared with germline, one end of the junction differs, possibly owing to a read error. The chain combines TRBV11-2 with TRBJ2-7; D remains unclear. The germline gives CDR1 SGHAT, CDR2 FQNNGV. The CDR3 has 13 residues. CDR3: CVSSLFSSYERYF. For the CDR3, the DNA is TGTGTCAGCAGCTTATTTAGTTCCTACGAGCGGTACTTC.

The CDR3 DNA follows: TGTGCCAGCAGTGGGGGACAGGCGGGGGTTTATTCAATCCTCCACTTT. Translated: CASSGGQAGVYSILHF. The chain combines TRBV6-6 with TRBJ1-6; TRBD1 aligns across 8 bases. The CDR3 sequence is 16 residues long. Germline trimming cut 5 bases from V and 15 bases from J; bases unmatched to any gene: 18. Germline V gene lookup returns CDR1 MNHNY and CDR2 SVGAGI (reference sequence).

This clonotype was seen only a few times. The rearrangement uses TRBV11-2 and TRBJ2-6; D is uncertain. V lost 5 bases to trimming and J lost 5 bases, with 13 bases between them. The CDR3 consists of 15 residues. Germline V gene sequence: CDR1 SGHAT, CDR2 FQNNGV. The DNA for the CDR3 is TGTGCCAGCAGCCCCTTGGTTGCGCGGGCCAACGTCCTGACTTTC. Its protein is CASSPLVARANVLTF.

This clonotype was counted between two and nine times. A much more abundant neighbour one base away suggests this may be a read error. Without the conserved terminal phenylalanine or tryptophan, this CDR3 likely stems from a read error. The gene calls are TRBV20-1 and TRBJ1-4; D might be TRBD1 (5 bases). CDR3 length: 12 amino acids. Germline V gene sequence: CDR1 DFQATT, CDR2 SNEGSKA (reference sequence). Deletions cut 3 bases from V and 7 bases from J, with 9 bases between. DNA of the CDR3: TGCAGTGCTAGTCAGGGTCGTGAAAAACTGTTTCTT. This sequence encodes CSASQGREKLFL.

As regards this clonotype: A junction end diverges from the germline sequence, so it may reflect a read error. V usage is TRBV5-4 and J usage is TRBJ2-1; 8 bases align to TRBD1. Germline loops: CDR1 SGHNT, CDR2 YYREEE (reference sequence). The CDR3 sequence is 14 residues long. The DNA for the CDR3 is TGCGCCAGCAGCTTGGAGACAGGGGCATGGAAGCAGTTCTTC. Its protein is CASSLETGAWKQFF.

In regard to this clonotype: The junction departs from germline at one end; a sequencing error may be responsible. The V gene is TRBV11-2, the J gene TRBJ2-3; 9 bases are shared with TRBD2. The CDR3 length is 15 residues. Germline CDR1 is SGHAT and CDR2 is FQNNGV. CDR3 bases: TGTGCCAGCAGCTTACTAGCGGGGAGGCAGGGCACGCCGTATTTT. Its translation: CASSLLAGRQGTPYF. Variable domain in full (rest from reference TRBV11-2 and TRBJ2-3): EAGVAQSPRYKIIEKRQSVAFWCNPISGHATLYWYQQILGQGPKLLIQFQNNGVVDDSQLPKDRFSAERLKGVDSTLKIQPAKLEDSAVYLCASSLLAGRQGTPYFGPGTRLTVL.

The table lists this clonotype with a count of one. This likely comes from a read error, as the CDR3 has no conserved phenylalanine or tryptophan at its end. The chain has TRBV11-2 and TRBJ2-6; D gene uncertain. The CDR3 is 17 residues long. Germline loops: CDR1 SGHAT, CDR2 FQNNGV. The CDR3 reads CASSLVAQRSGANVLTL. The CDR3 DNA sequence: TGCGCCAGCAGCTTGGTCGCCCAGCGATCTGGGGCCAACGTCCTGACTCTC.

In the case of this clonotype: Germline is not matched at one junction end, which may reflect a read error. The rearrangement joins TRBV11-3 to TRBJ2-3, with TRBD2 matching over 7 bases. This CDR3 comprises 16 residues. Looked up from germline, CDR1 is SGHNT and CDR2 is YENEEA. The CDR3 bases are TGTGCCTGCAGTTTAGGAGCGGGGCCGTCAACAGATACGCAGTATTTT. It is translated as CACSLGAGPSTDTQYF.

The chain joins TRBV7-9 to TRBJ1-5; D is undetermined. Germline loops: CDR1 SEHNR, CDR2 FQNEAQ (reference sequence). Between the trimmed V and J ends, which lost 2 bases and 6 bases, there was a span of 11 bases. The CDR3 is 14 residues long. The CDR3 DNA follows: TGTGCCAGCAGCTTATTTGACGGGAGTCAGCCCCAGCATTTT. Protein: CASSLFDGSQPQHF.

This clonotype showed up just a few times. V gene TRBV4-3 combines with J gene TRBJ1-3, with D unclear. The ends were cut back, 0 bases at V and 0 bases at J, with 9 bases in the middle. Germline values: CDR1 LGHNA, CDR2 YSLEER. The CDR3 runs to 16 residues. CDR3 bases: TGCGCCAGCAGCCAAGATATGGTTAGCTCTGGAAACACCATATATTTT. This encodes CASSQDMVSSGNTIYF.

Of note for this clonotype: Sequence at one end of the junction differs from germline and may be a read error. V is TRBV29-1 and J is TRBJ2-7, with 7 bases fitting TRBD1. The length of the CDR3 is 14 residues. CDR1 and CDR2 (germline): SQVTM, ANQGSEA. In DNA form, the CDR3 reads TGCAGCGTAGATGGACAGGACGCTACCTACGAGCAGAACTTC. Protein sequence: CSVDGQDATYEQNF.

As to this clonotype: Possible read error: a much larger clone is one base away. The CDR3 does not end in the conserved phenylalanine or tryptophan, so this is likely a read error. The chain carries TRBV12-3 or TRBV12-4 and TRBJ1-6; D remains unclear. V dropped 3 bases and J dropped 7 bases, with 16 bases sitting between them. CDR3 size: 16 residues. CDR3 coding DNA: TGTGCCAGCAGTTTTATTGTAACGAAACGGAATTCACCCCTCCACGTT. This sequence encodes CASSFIVTKRNSPLHV.

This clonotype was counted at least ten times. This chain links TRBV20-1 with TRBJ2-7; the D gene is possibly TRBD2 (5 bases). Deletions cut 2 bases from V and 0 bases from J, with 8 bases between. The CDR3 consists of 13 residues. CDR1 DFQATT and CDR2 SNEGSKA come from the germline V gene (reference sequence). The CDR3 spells CSARSGDSYEQYF. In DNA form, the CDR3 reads TGCAGTGCTAGATCCGGGGACTCCTACGAGCAGTACTTC.

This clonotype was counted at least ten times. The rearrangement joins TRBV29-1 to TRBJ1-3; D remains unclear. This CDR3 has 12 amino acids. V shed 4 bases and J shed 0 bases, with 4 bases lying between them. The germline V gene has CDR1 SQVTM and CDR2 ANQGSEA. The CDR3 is CSVGVSGNTIYF. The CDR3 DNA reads TGCAGCGTTGGCGTCTCTGGAAACACCATATATTTT.

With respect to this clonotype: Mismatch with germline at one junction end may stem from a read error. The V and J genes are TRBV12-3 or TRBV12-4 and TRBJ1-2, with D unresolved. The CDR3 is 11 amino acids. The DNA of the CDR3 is TGTGCCAACAGTGTATGGACTGGCTACATCTTC. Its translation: CANSVWTGYIF.